The 11 T cell receptor beta chains reported below all come from one sample, sequenced in a study of molecular identifiers for immune sequencing clone quantification. TCRdb fed the PCR reads into MiXCR, producing one record per CDR3 protein. The data contain about half a million distinct CDR3 sequences, 20% to 25% of them singletons. Specimen: naive CD8+ T cells from blood, with Jurkat cell RNA spiked in. Sample subset: FACS-sorted CD8+CD4-CCR7+CD45RA+ naive T cells. The receptors originated from a human donor in good health. Some libraries in this study had Jurkat cell RNA spiked in.

The chain combines TRBV24-1 with TRBJ2-5; no firm D call. V lost 5 bases, J lost 4 bases, and 7 bases lay in between. CDR3 length: 12 amino acids. Germline lookup yields CDR1 KGHDR and CDR2 SFDVKD. Here the CDR3 DNA reads TGTGCCACCAGTGCCAAAATAGAGACCCAGTACTTC. Protein sequence: CATSAKIETQYF.

This clonotype was recorded only once. The genes are TRBV24-1 and TRBJ2-7; D not certain. Trimming left V 2 bases short and J 7 bases short, with 11 bases between. The CDR3 consists of 13 residues. The V gene's germline CDR1 is KGHDR and CDR2 SFDVKD. The CDR3 loop reads CATSDSLSREQYF. The CDR3 DNA reads TGTGCCACCAGTGATTCCCTCTCCCGGGAGCAGTACTTC.

This clonotype occurred many times. This chain joins TRBV27 and TRBJ2-3, with D perhaps given as TRBD1 or TRBD2 (5 bases each). This CDR3 spans 14 amino acids. V was cut by 6 bases and J by 5 bases, with 15 bases left in between. CDR1 and CDR2 (germline): MNHEY, SMNVEV (reference sequence). CDR3 coding DNA: TGTGCCAGCAGGGGGGTGTGGGGCGGAGATACGCAGTATTTT. Translating it yields CASRGVWGGDTQYF.

This clonotype was detected ten times or more. The V and J genes are TRBV4-3 and TRBJ2-2; the match to TRBD1 covers 10 bases. Looked up from germline, CDR1 is LGHNA and CDR2 is YSLEER. Trimming at V came to 7 bases and at J to 5 bases, leaving 7 bases not matched to a gene. The CDR3 length is 15 residues. The CDR3 protein is CASTIGTGVTGELFF. The CDR3 DNA is TGCGCCAGCACAATCGGGACAGGGGTAACCGGGGAGCTGTTTTTT.

The table lists this clonotype with a few counts. V gene TRBV19 combines with J gene TRBJ1-5; D ambiguous. With 1 base removed from V and 1 base from J, the gap between germline ends came to 17 bases. Germline V gene lookup returns CDR1 LNHDA and CDR2 SQIVND (reference sequence). CDR3 length: 18 amino acids. The CDR3 region has the DNA TGTGCCAGTAGTATAGCTCCGACCAACATACGGAGCAATCAGCCCCAGCATTTT. It translates to CASSIAPTNIRSNQPQHF.

V usage is TRBV4-1 and J usage is TRBJ1-4, with D tentatively TRBD1 (5 bases). V gave up 3 bases and J gave up 6 bases, with 17 bases separating them. Per germline, CDR1 MGHRA and CDR2 YSYEKL. The CDR3 loop spans 16 amino acids. The CDR3 DNA is TGCGCCAGCAGCCACTTCTACCGGCAGGGAGATGAAAAACTGTTTTTT. It specifies CASSHFYRQGDEKLFF.

About this clonotype itself: A single base separates this from a much larger clone, so it may be a read error. J is TRBJ2-7 and V is TRBV4-1; D is unresolved. The CDR3 covers 16 residues. Germline V gene sequence: CDR1 MGHRA, CDR2 YSYEKL. DNA of the CDR3: TGCGCCAGCAGCCAAGAATGGAAACTGAGCTCCTACGAGCAGCACTTC. Amino acids: CASSQEWKLSSYEQHF.

This clonotype has only a few counts. The chain carries TRBV27 and TRBJ1-1; 8 bases line up with TRBD1. The V gene's germline CDR1 is MNHEY and CDR2 SMNVEV (reference sequence). The J segment lost 4 bases and the V segment lost 4 bases, leaving 14 bases of the junction unmatched. The length of the CDR3 is 17 residues. This chain's CDR3 is CASSSIFPGQVPTEAFF. DNA of the CDR3: TGTGCCAGCAGTTCGATCTTCCCGGGACAGGTTCCCACTGAAGCTTTCTTT.

The chain couples TRBV5-1 to TRBJ2-1; TRBD2 aligns across 9 bases. The germline V gene has CDR1 SGHRS and CDR2 YFSETQ. The CDR3 length is 18 residues. J lost 2 bases, V lost 4 bases, and 13 bases had no gene match. This chain's CDR3 is CASSLLYPGGGAYNEQFF. CDR3 nucleotides: TGCGCCAGCAGCCTTTTATACCCTGGCGGGGGGGCCTACAATGAGCAGTTCTTC.

This clonotype was found many times. The chain employs TRBV7-9 and TRBJ2-1, with TRBD2 identical over 12 bases. CDR3 length: 16 residues. In germline, CDR1 is SEHNR, CDR2 FQNEAQ (reference sequence). J gave up 4 bases and V 4 bases, and 5 bases lay outside the gene matches. The CDR3 DNA reads as TGTGCCAGCAGCTCAACTAGCGGGGGGTCGTACAATGAGCAGTTCTTC. The encoded protein is CASSSTSGGSYNEQFF.

There are many counts of this clonotype. The chain uses TRBV29-1 and TRBJ2-4; D call uncertain. The CDR3 totals 13 residues. Trimming removed 4 bases at V and 0 bases at J, with 7 bases between. Germline values: CDR1 SQVTM, CDR2 ANQGSEA. In nucleotides, the CDR3 is TGCAGCGTTGTAGGAATAGCCAAAAACATTCAGTACTTC. Translated: CSVVGIAKNIQYF.